The sequence of this T cell receptor beta chain was determined in a study of blood T cell repertoires in COVID-19. Background on the study: Acute and convalescent COVID-19 specimens originated in the United States, Italy and Spain. In each case, the material was cDNA or gDNA derived from T cells, B-cell-depleted T cells, or PBMCs.

Germline lookup yields CDR1 SGHRS and CDR2 YFSETQ. The CDR3 length is 12 residues. The V and J ends lost 6 bases and 6 bases respectively, with 11 bases between them. As processed by the authors: Reference gene primer amplification gave estimated nucleated cell counts. The protocol was immunoSEQ multiplex PCR, while the TCRdb copy is restricted to in-frame clones and leaves out a portion. V and J calls and clone size are those listed in that table; D and trimming were worked out from the DNA. The sample includes over 200,000 clones, about 85% seen only once; the top ten take around 12%. This chain uses TRBV5-1 with TRBJ2-3; D remains ambiguous. The specimen was peripheral blood. The receptor was isolated from a woman between 18 and 29 years old who had recovered from COVID-19. The CDR3 DNA sequence: TGCGCCAGCACATTCGTCCAGGATACGCAGTATTTT. Amino acids: CASTFVQDTQYF. Supplemented by reference TRBV5-1 and TRBJ2-3, the full variable domain reads KAGVTQTPRYLIKTRGQQVTLSCSPISGHRSVSWYQQTPGQGLQFLFEYFSETQRNKGNFPGRFSGRQFSNSRSEMNVSTLELGDSALYLCASTFVQDTQYFGPGTRLTVL.